This TCR beta chain was captured in a study of CD8+ T cells in alopecia areata. As the sequencing template, cDNA was produced by extracting RNA and reverse transcribing it. TCRdb's copy holds only in-frame clones and misses some; the assay was immunoSEQ multiplex PCR. The sample has fewer than 250,000 clones, 60% seen once; the top ten hold just over 1%. Specified treatment: oral pan-JAK inhibitor, 5-10 mg twice daily. Study-wide results and caveats: Alopecia totalis/universalis scalp especially showed more expanded CD8+ clones than normal scalp. Just one nonresponder means the tie between baseline CD8+ expansion and response stays uncertain. Many expanded lesional clones persisted during tofacitinib (in both scalp and blood). Among the cells sequenced in scalp samples are also the resident alphabeta T cells of normal skin.

The V end lost 1 base, the J end lost 5 bases, and 12 bases lay between the germline ends. This CDR3 comprises 15 residues. Germline V gives CDR1 LNHDA, CDR2 SQIVND (reference sequence). On this clone: As yet, its antigen is unknown.

The origin of this receptor is a human donor with alopecia areata. The chain joins TRBV19 to TRBJ2-1, with D perhaps TRBD2 (6 bases). The source material was CD4+ T cells sorted from blood, sampled at week 24, from a patient treated with tofacitinib. CDR3 DNA: TGTGCCAGTAGTATAGGGGCCGGAGGGAACAATGAGCAGTTCTTC. Translation: CASSIGAGGNNEQFF.